This T cell receptor (beta chain) was identified in a study of beta chain features in type 1 diabetes. Since all of the isolated RNA was reverse transcribed, expressed TCRB transcripts were what got sequenced. The protocol was immunoSEQ multiplex PCR, while the TCRdb copy is restricted to in-frame clones and leaves out a portion. The sample contains some 900,000 clones, roughly 16% of which appear only once. Regarding the study as a whole: Among type 1 diabetes patients, VDJ junctions had fewer insertions and more deletions.

As concerns this clone: Its cognate antigen is unknown.

This TCR derives from a woman aged 18-29 years in good health. The sequenced sample consisted of naive CD4+ T cells from blood.

Written as DNA, the CDR3 is TGTGCCAGCAGCTCGACAGGATCGAACACCGGGGAGCTGTTTTTT. Its translation: CASSSTGSNTGELFF. This chain connects TRBV7-2 to TRBJ2-2; possible D gene TRBD1, 6 bases. Germline V gene lookup returns CDR1 SGHTA and CDR2 FQGNSA. V was cut by 4 bases and J by 0 bases, with 9 bases left in between. This CDR3 region has 15 residues.